This paragraph covers one T cell receptor beta chain sequence. Antigen unknown. The trim removed 8 bases at V and 4 bases at J, leaving 9 bases unmatched. CDR1 and CDR2 from the germline V gene are MNHNY and SVGAGI (reference sequence). The CDR3 is 14 amino acids. The genomic DNA of each subset was split evenly across several immunoSEQ plates. Using immunoSEQ multiplex PCR, the repertoire was profiled, and TCRdb retains in-frame clones only, with some absent. Among more than 2,000,000 clones listed, around nine tenths were seen once. The source of the sample is a study of shared clonotypes between healthy human individuals. Whole-study context: The people who gave samples were a couple of women and three men aged 18 to 49. Study-level points and caveats: It was the non-shared clonotypes that had lower generation probabilities than clonotypes shared by all four donors.

This TCR was recovered from a man between 18 and 35 years old in good health. The chain is built from TRBV6-6 and TRBJ2-7, with TRBD1 matching 9 bases. What was sequenced was naive CD4+ T cells sorted from blood. Subset reported: CD45RA+ positively selected. The CDR3 sequence is CASGERTGAYEQYF. The CDR3 DNA reads as TGTGCCAGCGGGGAGCGGACAGGGGCATACGAGCAGTACTTC.